Each of the 21 T cell receptor beta chains below was sequenced from the same sample in a study of Graves' ophthalmopathy and Graves' hyperthyroidism. RNA transcripts served as template for amplifying TCR beta CDR3 sequences. HTBI-primed RT-PCR formed the first round, and a multiplex PCR formed the second. In TCRdb, the multiplex PCR reads were re-called with MiXCR into one record per CDR3 protein. The table lists about 740,000 distinct CDR3 sequences, 40% of them singletons. Input material: peripheral blood. The receptors were gathered from an adult man with Graves' ophthalmopathy.

As regards this clonotype: A much larger clone differs from this one at a single base, so this may be a read error. The gene calls are TRBV29-1 and TRBJ1-2; tentatively, D is TRBD1 (5 bases). Germline V CDR1 and CDR2: SQVTM, ANQGSEA. CDR3 length: 15 amino acids. CDR3 in amino acids: CASTPARDRLHGYTF. The CDR3 DNA follows: TGTGCCAGTACTCCCGCTCGGGACCGATTACATGGCTACACCTTC.

With respect to this clonotype: A much more abundant neighbour one base away suggests this may be a read error. V gene TRBV2 combines with J gene TRBJ2-7; 9 nucleotides match TRBD2. Unmatched junction bases numbered 15, after V lost 6 bases and J lost 6 bases. The V gene's germline CDR1 is SNHLY and CDR2 FYNNEI. The CDR3 contains 16 residues. CDR3 sequence: CASSPTGAGGPPEQYF. CDR3 DNA: TGTGCCAGCAGCCCGACGGGTGCGGGAGGGCCTCCCGAGCAGTACTTC.

This clonotype came up a few times. The rearrangement links TRBV28 to TRBJ2-5, with 9 bases identical to TRBD2. Germline CDR1 and CDR2: MDHEN and SYDVKM. The CDR3 has 16 residues. Trimming at V came to 8 bases and at J to 1 base, leaving 11 bases not matched to a gene. The CDR3: CASGSAGGGSQETQYF. The CDR3 bases are TGTGCCAGCGGATCAGCGGGAGGAGGATCCCAAGAGACCCAGTACTTC.

The rearrangement links TRBV10-3 to TRBJ1-2, with D hard to call. With 3 bases removed from V and 8 bases from J, the gap between germline ends came to 7 bases. Germline lookup yields CDR1 ENHRY and CDR2 SYGVKD. The CDR3 extends over 11 amino acids. The CDR3 nucleotides read TGTGCCATCAGTGACAGACGGGGCTACACCTTC. Translation: CAISDRRGYTF.

The chain recombines TRBV10-3 with TRBJ2-7; D is possibly TRBD1 or TRBD2 (5 bases each). This CDR3 spans 15 amino acids. Germline V gene lookup returns CDR1 ENHRY and CDR2 SYGVKD. V shed 3 bases and J shed 9 bases, with 21 bases lying between them. The CDR3 nucleotides are TGTGCCATCAGTGAAGAGGGCAGGGTCCAGCCCGTGCAGTACTTC. It encodes CAISEEGRVQPVQYF.

This clonotype was seen at least ten times. This chain connects TRBV9 to TRBJ1-6, with D perhaps TRBD1 (6 bases). V shed 3 bases and J shed 7 bases, with 14 bases lying between them. Germline CDR1 and CDR2: SGDLS and YYNGEE. The length of the CDR3 is 15 residues. The CDR3 region is CASSGADRQNSPLHF. The CDR3 DNA follows: TGTGCCAGCAGCGGAGCAGACAGGCAAAATTCACCCCTCCACTTT.

This clonotype was counted at least ten times. The CDR3 sequence: CATSTVRPPSNQPQHF. The CDR3, as DNA: TGTGCCACCAGCACCGTCCGGCCCCCTAGCAATCAGCCCCAGCATTTT. V and J are TRBV15 and TRBJ1-5; D unresolved. The CDR3 has 16 residues. Trimming pared 4 bases from V and 0 bases from J, leaving 13 bases between. CDR1 is LNHNV and CDR2 is YYDKDF in the germline V gene (reference sequence). Drawing the rest from reference TRBV15 and TRBJ1-5, the complete variable domain is DAMVIQNPRYQVTQFGKPVTLSCSQTLNHNVMYWYQQKSSQAPKLLFHYYDKDFNNEADTPDNFQSRRPNTSFCFLDIRSPGLGDTAMYLCATSTVRPPSNQPQHFGDGTRLSIL.

This clonotype occurred many times. The chain joins TRBV19 to TRBJ1-5; D gene unclear. V gave up 8 bases and J gave up 2 bases, with 13 bases separating them. The germline CDR1 and CDR2 sequences are LNHDA and SQIVND (reference sequence). The CDR3 runs to 14 residues. The CDR3 nucleotides read TGTGCCAGTTCGGAGGGATTTGGCAATCAGCCCCAGCATTTT. Protein sequence: CASSEGFGNQPQHF.

The rearrangement uses TRBV20-1 and TRBJ2-2, with 7 bases that match TRBD2. This CDR3 contains 14 residues. V lost 3 bases to trimming and J lost 3 bases; unmatched junction nucleotides: 4. Germline V gene data show CDR1 as DFQATT and CDR2 as SNEGSKA (reference sequence). The CDR3 reads CSASGRSDTGELFF. The CDR3 region has the DNA TGCAGTGCTAGCGGGAGGTCGGACACCGGGGAGCTGTTTTTT.

This clonotype has ten or more counts. The J gene is TRBJ2-7, the V gene TRBV20-1; tentatively, D is TRBD2 (5 bases). There are 11 residues in the CDR3. CDR1 DFQATT and CDR2 SNEGSKA come from the germline V gene (reference sequence). V lost 3 bases to trimming and J lost 4 bases, with 7 bases between them. The CDR3 loop is CSASRGYEQYF. The DNA of the CDR3 is TGCAGTGCTAGTCGGGGTTACGAGCAGTACTTC.

V usage is TRBV7-9 and J usage is TRBJ2-5, with D possibly being TRBD1 or TRBD2 (6 bases each). The germline V gene has CDR1 SEHNR and CDR2 FQNEAQ (reference sequence). Trimming took off 5 bases at V and 4 bases at J, with 17 bases between the two ends. This CDR3 contains 15 residues. CDR3 in amino acids: CASSLAQGRGETQYF. The DNA for the CDR3 is TGTGCCAGCAGCCTCGCCCAGGGGCGGGGAGAGACCCAGTACTTC.

About this clonotype itself: This sequence may be a read error, since a much larger clone differs from it by one base. This is likely a read error, given that the CDR3 carries no conserved phenylalanine or tryptophan at its end. The chain couples TRBV12-3 or TRBV12-4 to TRBJ1-2; D possibly corresponds to TRBD1 (6 bases). The CDR3 consists of 13 residues. Deletions cut 0 bases from V and 6 bases from J, with 8 bases between. The CDR3 is CASSLAGAHGYTS. CDR3 in DNA: TGTGCCAGCAGTTTAGCGGGGGCGCATGGCTACACCTCC.

This clonotype was picked up a small number of times. The junction differs from germline at one of its ends, possibly a read error. This rearrangement joins TRBV24-1 to TRBJ1-5; a weak D match, TRBD1 (5 bases). The germline V gene has CDR1 KGHDR and CDR2 SFDVKD. The CDR3 length is 10 residues. As DNA, the CDR3 is TGTGCCACCAGTGAGGGGCCCGAGCATTTT. It is translated as CATSEGPEHF.

This chain links TRBV12-3 or TRBV12-4 with TRBJ1-5, with D possibly matching TRBD1 (5 bases). The CDR3 spans 14 residues. The V gene lost 3 bases and the J gene lost 11 bases, with 17 bases spanning the gap. The CDR3 bases are TGTGCCAGCAGTTTCCAGGGTTCTTTTTGGTCCCAGCATTTT. Translation gives CASSFQGSFWSQHF.

Many counts were recorded for this clonotype. CDR3 nucleotides: TGTGCCAGCAGTTGGGGTAATCAGCCCCAGCATTTT. Its protein is CASSWGNQPQHF. V usage is TRBV12-3 or TRBV12-4 and J usage is TRBJ1-5; D ambiguous. V was shortened by 4 bases and J by 4 bases, with 5 bases between the two germline ends. The CDR3 covers 12 residues.

The V call is TRBV20-1, the J call TRBJ1-6; unclear D gene. V lost 0 bases to trimming and J lost 0 bases, with 15 bases between them. The CDR3 consists of 18 residues. Germline V gene sequence: CDR1 DFQATT, CDR2 SNEGSKA (reference sequence). The CDR3 nucleotides read TGCAGTGCTAGAGATGCTGGCGGAAGGAGCTCCTATAATTCACCCCTCCACTTT. Residues: CSARDAGGRSSYNSPLHF.

This clonotype was seen many times. This chain links TRBV6-4 with TRBJ1-2; a weak D match, TRBD1 (6 bases). Looked up from germline, CDR1 is MRHNA and CDR2 is SNTAGT. Between the trimmed V and J ends, which lost 5 bases and 7 bases, there was a span of 11 bases. The CDR3 totals 12 residues. This chain's CDR3 is CASSSGAGGYTF. In nucleotides, the CDR3 is TGTGCCAGCAGTTCGGGGGCTGGTGGCTACACCTTC.

This clonotype was observed at least ten times. The V call is TRBV15, the J call TRBJ1-2; 8 bases agree with TRBD1. This CDR3 spans 12 amino acids. The V segment lost 8 bases and the J segment 7 bases; nucleotides outside the gene matches: 6. CDR1 is LNHNV and CDR2 is YYDKDF in the germline V gene (reference sequence). The CDR3 DNA follows: TGTGCCACCTCGGACAGGGTAGGTGGCTACACCTTC. Translating it yields CATSDRVGGYTF. Full variable domain (rest looked up from reference TRBV15 and TRBJ1-2): DAMVIQNPRYQVTQFGKPVTLSCSQTLNHNVMYWYQQKSSQAPKLLFHYYDKDFNNEADTPDNFQSRRPNTSFCFLDIRSPGLGDTAMYLCATSDRVGGYTFGSGTRLTVV.

This clonotype showed up many times. V gene TRBV4-1 combines with J gene TRBJ2-5; D gene uncertain. V was pared by 3 bases and J by 5 bases, with 10 bases between. The CDR3 is made up of 13 amino acids. The V gene's germline CDR1 is MGHRA and CDR2 YSYEKL. The CDR3 loop reads CASSHYIAETQYF. The CDR3 nucleotides read TGCGCCAGCAGCCACTATATCGCGGAGACCCAGTACTTC.

For this clonotype: Possible read error: a much larger clone is one base away. The V call is TRBV5-4, the J call TRBJ2-6; tentatively, D is TRBD1 (6 bases). This CDR3 has 16 amino acids. CDR1 is SGHNT and CDR2 is YYREEE in the germline V gene (reference sequence). CDR3 residues: CARSLPTGTGANVLTF. In DNA form, the CDR3 reads TGTGCCCGCAGCTTACCCACAGGGACTGGGGCCAACGTCCTGACTTTC.

This clonotype has a handful of counts. The CDR3: CASSQGLHETQYF. DNA of the CDR3: TGTGCCAGCAGCCAAGGTCTCCACGAGACCCAGTACTTC. The chain has TRBV14 and TRBJ2-5, with no clear D. CDR1 and CDR2 from the germline V gene are SGHDN and FVKESK. The CDR3 runs to 13 residues. Trimming cost V 1 base and J 5 bases, with 8 bases left between them.